These 15 T cell receptor beta chains were all obtained from the same sample, sequenced in a study of early stage breast cancer tumors (dated by TCRdb to about 2017). Libraries were constructed by the immunoSEQ multiplex PCR assay. In its TCRdb copy, this immuneACCESS table keeps in-frame sequences only and misses some clones. Where compared with another copy, unresolved V genes explain less than half of these, and the others have no known cause. The sample records tens of thousands of clones, just over 90% of which are singletons. 5% of the sample rests with the top ten. The specimen sequenced was blood. The receptors here all came from a person aged 65 to 79 with breast cancer.

V gene TRBV7-3 combines with J gene TRBJ2-7, with TRBD1 matching 10 bases. Germline trimming cut 2 bases from V and 5 bases from J; bases unmatched to any gene: 9. Germline values: CDR1 SGHTA, CDR2 FQGTGA. This CDR3 is 16 amino acids long. Written as DNA, the CDR3 is TGTGCCAGCAGCTTAGGGGCGGGACAGGGGATAGACGAGCAGTACTTC. Translating it yields CASSLGAGQGIDEQYF. The whole variable domain, remainder taken from reference TRBV7-3 and TRBJ2-7, is GAGVSQTPSNKVTEKGKYVELRCDPISGHTALYWYRQSLGQGPEFLIYFQGTGAADDSGLPNDRFFAVRPEGSVSTLKIQRTERGDSAVYLCASSLGAGQGIDEQYFGPGTRLTVT.

This rearrangement joins TRBV19 to TRBJ2-5; the match to TRBD1 covers 9 bases. Per germline, CDR1 LNHDA and CDR2 SQIVND (reference sequence). There are 13 residues in the CDR3. The V segment lost 6 bases and the J segment 3 bases; nucleotides outside the gene matches: 2. CDR3 nucleotides: TGTGCCAGTAGCCGGGACAGGGAAGAGACCCAGTACTTC. Its protein product is CASSRDREETQYF.

The J gene is TRBJ1-5, the V gene TRBV6-1; 12 bases are a match to TRBD1. The CDR3 sequence is 15 residues long. Germline V CDR1 and CDR2: MNHNS, SASEGT. V trimming: 5 bases; J trimming: 10 bases; junction bases outside the gene matches: 9. In DNA form, the CDR3 reads TGTGCCAGCAGTAAAAGGGGACAGGGGGCTGGACCCCAGCATTTT. This translates into CASSKRGQGAGPQHF.

The chain uses TRBV7-3 and TRBJ2-1; 7 nucleotides match TRBD2. Looked up from germline, CDR1 is SGHTA and CDR2 is FQGTGA. The CDR3 spans 15 residues. Trimming at V came to 2 bases and at J to 0 bases, leaving 1 base not matched to a gene. The CDR3 sequence is CASSLGGGSYNEQFF. In nucleotides, the CDR3 is TGTGCCAGCAGCTTAGGGGGGGGCTCCTACAATGAGCAGTTCTTC.

The rearrangement uses TRBV5-1 and TRBJ2-4; D remains ambiguous. Per the germline V gene, CDR1 is SGHRS and CDR2 is YFSETQ. The ends were cut back, 0 bases at V and 8 bases at J, with 12 bases in the middle. The CDR3 totals 14 residues. CDR3 residues: CASSLDAFSDIQYF. The DNA of the CDR3 is TGCGCCAGCAGCTTGGACGCCTTCTCAGACATTCAGTACTTC. The entire variable domain, with the rest obtained from reference TRBV5-1 and TRBJ2-4, is as follows: KAGVTQTPRYLIKTRGQQVTLSCSPISGHRSVSWYQQTPGQGLQFLFEYFSETQRNKGNFPGRFSGRQFSNSRSEMNVSTLELGDSALYLCASSLDAFSDIQYFGAGTRLSVL.

The V gene is TRBV18, the J gene TRBJ1-1; D is unresolved. In germline, CDR1 is KGHSH, CDR2 LQKENI. The CDR3 extends over 17 amino acids. Trimming took 1 base from V and 0 from J, leaving 15 bases between them. CDR3 sequence (DNA): TGTGCCAGCTCACCACAACGGGGAGGTAACATGAACACTGAAGCTTTCTTT. It is translated as CASSPQRGGNMNTEAFF.

This clone was counted once. V gene TRBV7-2 combines with J gene TRBJ2-3; D call uncertain. Germline V gene sequence: CDR1 SGHTA, CDR2 FQGNSA. The V end lost 3 bases, the J end lost 3 bases, and 4 bases lay between the germline ends. There are 12 residues in the CDR3. CDR3 in amino acids: CASSFQTDTQYF. In DNA, the CDR3 is TGTGCCAGCAGCTTTCAGACAGATACGCAGTATTTT. The full variable domain, completed using reference TRBV7-2 and TRBJ2-3, is GAGVSQSPSNKVTEKGKDVELRCDPISGHTALYWYRQSLGQGLEFLIYFQGNSAPDKSGLPSDRFSAERTGGSVSTLTIQRTQQEDSAVYLCASSFQTDTQYFGPGTRLTVL.

The chain couples TRBV5-4 to TRBJ2-3; D possibly corresponds to TRBD1 (7 bases). Germline V gives CDR1 SGHNT, CDR2 YYREEE (reference sequence). The CDR3 is 15 amino acids. V was pared by 4 bases and J by 2 bases, with 14 bases between. CDR3 in amino acids: CASSRGGTATDTQYF. CDR3 coding DNA: TGTGCCAGCAGCCGAGGAGGGACAGCCACAGATACGCAGTATTTT.

CDR3 protein: CASSVGVITGQETQYF. In DNA, the CDR3 is TGTGCCAGCAGCGTAGGTGTAATAACGGGCCAAGAGACCCAGTACTTC. The genes are TRBV9 and TRBJ2-5, with D unclear. V lost 0 bases and J lost 1, with 13 bases in between. The CDR3 runs to 16 residues. Germline loops: CDR1 SGDLS, CDR2 YYNGEE.

This clone appeared a few times. The chain is built from TRBV5-6 and TRBJ1-2, with 12 bases fitting TRBD1. Germline CDR1 is SGHDT and CDR2 is YYEEEE. This CDR3 comprises 14 residues. V lost 4 bases, J lost 2 bases, and 0 bases stayed unmatched. The CDR3 DNA is TGTGCCAGCAGCGGGACAGGGGGCAACTATGGCTACACCTTC. Its protein is CASSGTGGNYGYTF.

The rearrangement uses TRBV7-7 and TRBJ2-1; D may be TRBD1 (5 bases). Germline V gene lookup returns CDR1 SSHAT and CDR2 FNYEAQ (reference sequence). V shed 0 bases and J shed 0 bases, with 6 bases lying between them. CDR3 length: 15 residues. The CDR3 DNA reads as TGTGCCAGCAGCTTAGCCAGGGCCTCCTACAATGAGCAGTTCTTC. This gives the protein CASSLARASYNEQFF. The whole variable domain, remainder taken from reference TRBV7-7 and TRBJ2-1, is GAGVSQSPRYKVTKRGQDVTLRCDPISSHATLYWYQQALGQGPEFLTYFNYEAQPDKSGLPSDRFSAERPEGSISTLTIQRTEQRDSAMYRCASSLARASYNEQFFGPGTRLTVL.

J is TRBJ1-6 and V is TRBV18, with TRBD1 matching over 10 bases. Germline values: CDR1 KGHSH, CDR2 LQKENI. This CDR3 comprises 15 residues. Trimming cost V 1 base and J 7 bases; bases outside gene matches: 1. CDR3 sequence reads: CASSPQGQGNSPLHF. The CDR3 region has the DNA TGTGCCAGCTCACCACAGGGACAGGGGAATTCACCCCTCCACTTT.

With regard to this clone: This specimen includes other DNA sequences encoding the same CDR3. V is TRBV2 and J is TRBJ1-5; weak D call: TRBD1 (6 bases). Germline assignment: CDR1 SNHLY and CDR2 FYNNEI. V was pared by 5 bases and J by 2 bases, with 10 bases between. This CDR3 comprises 14 residues. This CDR3 reads CASSQQGGNQPQHF. The CDR3 DNA reads as TGTGCCAGCAGTCAACAGGGAGGCAATCAGCCCCAGCATTTT. Variable domain in full (rest from reference TRBV2 and TRBJ1-5): EPEVTQTPSHQVTQMGQEVILRCVPISNHLYFYWYRQILGQKVEFLVSFYNNEISEKSEIFDDQFSVERPDGSNFTLKIRSTKLEDSAMYFCASSQQGGNQPQHFGDGTRLSIL.

As for this clone: At one of its ends the junction is not consistent with the germline gene, which may arise from a read error. The rearrangement joins TRBV10-2 to TRBJ1-1; D might be TRBD1 (6 bases). This CDR3 region has 14 residues. Germline CDR1 and CDR2: WSHSY and SAAADI. The CDR3: CASSQSGGPTEAFF. CDR3 bases: TGCGCCAGCAGTCAGTCGGGGGGGCCCACTGAAGCTTTCTTT.

The rearrangement links TRBV19 to TRBJ1-1, with TRBD1 identical over 8 bases. The length of the CDR3 is 17 residues. The germline V gene has CDR1 LNHDA and CDR2 SQIVND (reference sequence). In DNA, the CDR3 is TGTGCTCTGTCGGCCCTAGCAGGGGGCGGAGGGAACACTGAAGCTTTCTTT. Protein sequence: CALSALAGGGGNTEAFF.